This TCR beta chain is from a study of memory CD4+ T cells and cytomegalovirus serostatus. The ends lost 2 bases at V and 6 bases at J; junction bases unmatched: 5. The germline V gene has CDR1 SGDLS and CDR2 YYNGEE. The CDR3 covers 16 residues. Libraries were prepared by immunoSEQ multiplex PCR; TCRdb keeps only in-frame clonotypes and omits some of them. The table includes tens of thousands of clones, 60% to 85% detected once. Single viable CD3+CD4+CD8-CD45RO+ cells were sorted as the memory CD4+ T cells. The V gene is TRBV9, the J gene TRBJ2-2, with 12 bases that match TRBD2. Sequenced sample: memory CD4+ T cells from blood. The clonotype originates from an adult in good health and CMV-seropositive. In DNA, the CDR3 is TGTGCCAGCAGCGTGGGTCTAGCGGGAGGGGCCGGGGAGCTGTTTTTT. It encodes CASSVGLAGGAGELFF.